Included here is one T cell receptor beta chain sequence, with context. Only a few counts were recorded for this clonotype. Its antigen remains undetermined. No clone much larger than this one lies a single base away; base qualities are absent. This sample was included in a study of CD8 T cells in ankylosing spondylitis (dated by TCRdb to about 2017). Turning to the overall study: T cell receptor beta repertoires were profiled in healthy donors and ankylosing spondylitis patients so that disease-linked TCR variants could be found. Peripheral blood was sampled, and synovial fluid was additionally collected from ankylosing spondylitis patients. The full study cohort was made up of 25 to 30 ankylosing spondylitis patients and about a hundred healthy donors.

Measured from the cysteine to the phenylalanine, the CDR3 is 13 residues long. The retained sequence is limited to the CDR3, 39 bases, with the frame set at the first base. CDR1 and CDR2 are drawn from the germline V gene (reference sequence): GTSNPN, SVGIG. The V end loses 3 bases and the J end loses 2 bases, and a stretch of 9 bases separates them. This sample was sequenced with an Illumina HiSeq 2500. Quantitative 5'-RACE with molecular barcodes was the method used to prepare the TCR beta libraries. The original methods were these. A new computational method, built on a probabilistic model of VDJ rearrangement, was used to identify disease-linked TCR variants. In-frame beta chains were kept once TCRdb had trimmed the public reads at Q25 with fastp and called clones with MiXCR. Rows are combined by CDR3 protein, so each entry shows the most common genes and DNA. TCRdb assigned the V and J calls; the authors' analysis was not used. The sample contains fewer than 500,000 distinct CDR3 sequences, approximately 26% of them found a single time. The biggest ten clones account for approximately 1% of the sample.

Summary of the overall study and its limitations: The disease-linked clones showed a CD8+ phenotype and occurred at relatively low frequencies in peripheral blood. Some motif variants had previously been reported in the synovial fluid and blood of reactive arthritis patients, which suggests shared mechanisms of disease initiation. Blood from ankylosing spondylitis patients appeared to be characterized by a TCR beta motif composed of 7 to 9 highly homologous amino acid variants. The disease-linked clones were reported to be significantly enriched in matched synovial fluid samples from ankylosing spondylitis patients.

The material sequenced was blood, either unsorted or a sorted T cell fraction (not recorded which). This TCR was recovered from a male donor with ankylosing spondylitis. The chain is made from TRBV30 and TRBJ2-3; the D gene is not confidently resolved. The CDR3 protein is CAWSRIFTDTQYF. The DNA is TGTGCCTGGAGCCGGATTTTCACAGATACGCAGTATTTT.